This is a list of T cell receptor beta chains from one sample in a study of PD-L1 blockade in urothelial cancer. The protocol was immunoSEQ multiplex PCR, while the TCRdb copy is restricted to in-frame clones and leaves out a portion. Among roughly 46,000 clones, approximately 85% were seen once, and the ten largest hold roughly 1.8%. The sample in question was PBMCs, obtained around atezolizumab (anti-PD-L1) treatment. The source is a man aged 50-59 years with urothelial cancer. Each CDR3 is given with its conserved first and last residue. The D gene is left open where the match is weak. Clone size is given for some rows only: seen once, a few or many times, or a class if the clone is expanded.

length: 13; V: TRBV7-9; size: -; D: -; J: TRBJ1-2; DNA: TGTGCCAGCAGCTATGACGGGAACTATGGCTACACCTTC; CDR3: CASSYDGNYGYTF
length: 15; V: TRBV28; size: -; D: TRBD1; J: TRBJ2-5; DNA: TGTGCCAGCAGCATTGGGACAGATACAAGACGGACCCAGTACTTC; CDR3: CASSIGTDTRRTQYF
length: 16; V: TRBV11-2; size: -; D: -; J: TRBJ1-1; DNA: TGTGCCAGCAGCTTAGATCCTCACAGGATGAACACTGAAGCTTTCTTT; CDR3: CASSLDPHRMNTEAFF
length: 14; V: TRBV7-9; size: -; D: -; J: TRBJ2-2; DNA: TGTGCCAGCAGCTTGTTGGCCCCCACCGGGGAGCTGTTTTTT; CDR3: CASSLLAPTGELFF
length: 14; V: TRBV19; size: -; D: -; J: TRBJ1-1; DNA: TGTGCCAGTAGTATAACAGGGTCAGGCACTGAAGCTTTCTTT; CDR3: CASSITGSGTEAFF
length: 18; V: TRBV11-1; size: -; D: -; J: TRBJ2-1; DNA: TGTGCCAGCAGCTTAGTCGGATGGGCAGAGAGCTCCTACAATGAGCAGTTCTTC; CDR3: CASSLVGWAESSYNEQFF
length: 13; V: TRBV28; size: -; D: -; J: TRBJ1-4; DNA: TGTGCCAGCAGTTTACAGTATAATGAAAAACTGTTTTTT; CDR3: CASSLQYNEKLFF
length: 15; V: TRBV6-1; size: -; D: -; J: TRBJ2-5; DNA: TGTGCCAGCAGTGAAGGGGCCCCGTACCAAGAGACCCAGTACTTC; CDR3: CASSEGAPYQETQYF
length: 15; V: TRBV6-5; size: once; D: TRBD2; J: TRBJ2-3; DNA: TGTGCCAGCAGTTACGCCAGCGGGGGTCCGGATACGCAGTATTTT; CDR3: CASSYASGGPDTQYF
length: 13; V: TRBV6-1; size: -; D: -; J: TRBJ2-3; DNA: TGTGCCAGCAGTGAAGTATTCACAGATACGCAGTATTTT; CDR3: CASSEVFTDTQYF
length: 16; V: TRBV5-1; size: -; D: -; J: TRBJ2-1; DNA: TGCGCCAGCAGCTTGGTTGGGCTCGGCTCCTACAATGAGCAGTTCTTC; CDR3: CASSLVGLGSYNEQFF
length: 14; V: TRBV23-1; size: -; D: -; J: TRBJ2-1; DNA: TGCGCCCCTTCCAGGGTCTTCCCCTACAATGAGCAGTTCTTC; CDR3: CAPSRVFPYNEQFF
length: 13; V: TRBV9; size: few; D: TRBD1; J: TRBJ2-7; DNA: TGTGCCAGCAGCGTGACAGGGTACGACGAGCAGTACTTC; CDR3: CASSVTGYDEQYF
length: 11; V: TRBV30; size: -; D: TRBD2; J: TRBJ2-4; DNA: TGTGCCTGGAGTGGGGGGGGACTAGTGGGCTTC; CDR3: CAWSGGGLVGF
length: 15; V: TRBV5-6; size: -; D: TRBD1; J: TRBJ1-2; DNA: TGTGCCAGCAGCTTGTACGACAGGGTGGGTGGTGGCTACACCTTC; CDR3: CASSLYDRVGGGYTF
length: 11; V: TRBV27; size: -; D: -; J: TRBJ2-7; DNA: TGTGCCAGCCGCGCGGCCTACGAGCAGTACTTC; CDR3: CASRAAYEQYF
length: 16; V: TRBV6-4; size: -; D: TRBD1; J: TRBJ1-2; DNA: TGTGCCAACACTGGGGGCACCGGGACAGGGGGCAATGGCTACACCTTC; CDR3: CANTGGTGTGGNGYTF
length: 14; V: TRBV9; size: -; D: TRBD1; J: TRBJ2-7; DNA: TGTGCCAGCAGCCTGGGGACAGACTCCTACGAGCAGTACTTC; CDR3: CASSLGTDSYEQYF
length: 12; V: TRBV30; size: -; D: -; J: TRBJ1-6; DNA: TGTGCCTCGGGGAGTGGAAGTTCACCCCTCCACTTT; CDR3: CASGSGSSPLHF
length: 15; V: TRBV7-3; size: -; D: -; J: TRBJ2-3; DNA: TGTGCCAGCAGCTTTTGGGGACTTAGCACAGATACGCAGTATTTT; CDR3: CASSFWGLSTDTQYF
length: 15; V: TRBV4-1; size: once; D: TRBD2; J: TRBJ2-1; DNA: TGCGCCAGCAGCCAAGATCGGGGGGGAGAGTTTGAGCAGTTCTTC; CDR3: CASSQDRGGEFEQFF
length: 19; V: TRBV7-9; size: -; D: TRBD2; J: TRBJ2-1; DNA: TGTGCCAGCAGCACCCCGGGACTAGCGAACGGATTGATTCACAATGAGCAGTTCTTC; CDR3: CASSTPGLANGLIHNEQFF
length: 15; V: TRBV9; size: -; D: -; J: TRBJ2-3; DNA: TGTGCCAGCAGCGTAGGGGCGGGAACGGCAGATACGCAGTATTTT; CDR3: CASSVGAGTADTQYF
length: 15; V: TRBV19; size: -; D: TRBD2; J: TRBJ2-7; DNA: TGTGCCAGTACCCCTAGAGCGGGGTTTGGAGTCGAGCAGTACTTC; CDR3: CASTPRAGFGVEQYF
length: 15; V: TRBV6-1; size: -; D: -; J: TRBJ2-1; DNA: TGTGCCAGCAGTGAACAAGGGGCTACCTACAATGAGCAGTTCTTC; CDR3: CASSEQGATYNEQFF
length: 14; V: TRBV21-1; size: -; D: -; J: TRBJ1-1; DNA: TGTGCCAGCAGGCAGGACAGTCCCAACACTGAAGCTTTCTTT; CDR3: CASRQDSPNTEAFF
length: 13; V: TRBV28; size: -; D: -; J: TRBJ1-5; DNA: TGTGCCAGCAGTTTAAGCGGGGATCAGCCCCAGCATTTT; CDR3: CASSLSGDQPQHF
length: 13; V: TRBV19; size: -; D: TRBD1; J: TRBJ1-4; DNA: TGTGCCAGTAGTACCGACAGGGATGGAAAACTGTTTTTT; CDR3: CASSTDRDGKLFF
length: 13; V: TRBV29-1; size: once; D: TRBD1; J: TRBJ1-5; DNA: TGCAGCGCCCCGGGACAGGGCAATCAGCCCCAGCATTTT; CDR3: CSAPGQGNQPQHF
length: 15; V: TRBV27; size: -; D: TRBD1; J: TRBJ2-3; DNA: TGTGCCAGCAGTTATTCTGGACAGGGGGGGGATACGCAGTATTTT; CDR3: CASSYSGQGGDTQYF
length: 14; V: TRBV4-3; size: -; D: TRBD1; J: TRBJ1-2; DNA: TGCGCCAGCAGCCAAGAGAAGGCAGGGGGTGGCTACACCTTC; CDR3: CASSQEKAGGGYTF
length: 14; V: TRBV19; size: -; D: -; J: TRBJ1-2; DNA: TGTGCCAGTAGAGAGGGGGATACTAACTATGGCTACACCTTC; CDR3: CASREGDTNYGYTF
length: 15; V: TRBV11-2; size: -; D: TRBD2; J: TRBJ2-7; DNA: TGTGCCAGCAGCTTATATAGCGGGGGGGCCTACGAGCAGTACTTC; CDR3: CASSLYSGGAYEQYF
length: 11; V: TRBV9; size: -; D: -; J: TRBJ2-7; DNA: TGTGCCAGCAGCGTACAGGGCGAGCAGTACTTC; CDR3: CASSVQGEQYF
length: 13; V: TRBV10-2; size: -; D: TRBD1; J: TRBJ1-1; DNA: TGCGCCAGTCGACAGGGGGCGAACACTGAAGCTTTCTTT; CDR3: CASRQGANTEAFF
length: 12; V: TRBV5-5; size: -; D: TRBD1; J: TRBJ2-1; DNA: TGTGCCAGCAGCTGGACAGGGTACGAGCAGTTCTTC; CDR3: CASSWTGYEQFF
length: 15; V: TRBV7-2; size: once; D: TRBD2; J: TRBJ2-2; DNA: TGTGCCAGCAGCCCTAGCGGGGGTCGCACCGGGGAGCTGTTTTTT; CDR3: CASSPSGGRTGELFF
length: 14; V: TRBV6-5; size: few; D: -; J: TRBJ1-2; DNA: TGTGCCAGCAGTTACGGATCAGGGAAAGATGGCTACACCTTC; CDR3: CASSYGSGKDGYTF
length: 16; V: TRBV6-1; size: -; D: -; J: TRBJ2-1; DNA: TGTGCCAGCAGTGAATATTGGGAGTCCGCCTACAATGAGCAGTTCTTC; CDR3: CASSEYWESAYNEQFF
length: 12; V: TRBV6-6; size: once; D: -; J: TRBJ1-1; DNA: TGTGCCAGCAGTTACTCGGGCAGGGAAGCTTTCTTT; CDR3: CASSYSGREAFF